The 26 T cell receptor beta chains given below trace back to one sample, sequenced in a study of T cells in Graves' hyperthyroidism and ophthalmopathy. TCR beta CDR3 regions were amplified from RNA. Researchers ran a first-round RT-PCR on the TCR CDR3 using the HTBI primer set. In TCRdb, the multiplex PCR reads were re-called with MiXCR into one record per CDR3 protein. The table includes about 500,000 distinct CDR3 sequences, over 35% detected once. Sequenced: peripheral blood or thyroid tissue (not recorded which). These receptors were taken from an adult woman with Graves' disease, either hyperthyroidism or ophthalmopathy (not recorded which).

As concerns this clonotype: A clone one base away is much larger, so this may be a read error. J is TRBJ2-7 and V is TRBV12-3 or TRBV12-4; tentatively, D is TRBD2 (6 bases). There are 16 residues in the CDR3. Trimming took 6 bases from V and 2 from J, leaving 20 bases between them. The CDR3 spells CASSHNGRGIPYEQYF. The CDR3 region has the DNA TGTGCCAGCAGCCATAACGGGAGAGGTATCCCCTACGAGCAGTACTTC.

The CDR3 DNA is TGTGCCATAGGGACAGGGACAGGAGAGACCCAGTACTTC. Translated: CAIGTGTGETQYF. The V gene is TRBV10-3, the J gene TRBJ2-5; 9 bases align to TRBD1. Germline V CDR1 and CDR2: ENHRY, SYGVKD. CDR3 length equals 13 residues. The ends lost 9 bases at V and 4 bases at J; junction bases unmatched: 6.

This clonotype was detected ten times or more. CDR3 in amino acids: CASSYTPTGGTEAFF. CDR3 DNA: TGTGCCAGCAGTTATACCCCGACAGGGGGAACTGAAGCTTTCTTT. The V call is TRBV12-3 or TRBV12-4, the J call TRBJ1-1; 9 nucleotides agree with TRBD1. The CDR3 sequence is 15 residues long. The junction had 8 bases not matched to a gene; V was cut back by 4 bases and J by 5 bases.

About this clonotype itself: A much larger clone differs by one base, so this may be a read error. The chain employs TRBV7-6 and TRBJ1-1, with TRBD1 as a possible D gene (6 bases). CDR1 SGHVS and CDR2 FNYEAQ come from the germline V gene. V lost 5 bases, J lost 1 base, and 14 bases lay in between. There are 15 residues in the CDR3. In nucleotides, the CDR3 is TGTGCCAGCAGCAAATACAGGGTGGAGAACACTGAAGCTTTCTTT. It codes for CASSKYRVENTEAFF. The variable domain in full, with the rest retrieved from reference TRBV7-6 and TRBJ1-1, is GAGVSQSPRYKVTKRGQDVALRCDPISGHVSLYWYRQALGQGPEFLTYFNYEAQQDKSGLPNDRFSAERPEGSISTLTIQRTEQRDSAMYRCASSKYRVENTEAFFGQGTRLTVV.

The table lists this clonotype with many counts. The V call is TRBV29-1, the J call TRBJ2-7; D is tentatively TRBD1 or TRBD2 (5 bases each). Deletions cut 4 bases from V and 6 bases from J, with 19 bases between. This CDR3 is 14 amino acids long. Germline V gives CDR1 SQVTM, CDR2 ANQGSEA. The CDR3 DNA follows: TGCAGCGTTGGGGGACGGGGCTCGGGGCGCGAGCAGTACTTC. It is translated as CSVGGRGSGREQYF.

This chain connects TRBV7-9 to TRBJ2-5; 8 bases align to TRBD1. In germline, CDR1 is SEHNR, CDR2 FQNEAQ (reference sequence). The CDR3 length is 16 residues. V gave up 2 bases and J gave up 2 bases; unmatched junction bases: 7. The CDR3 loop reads CASSLTGGHQQETQYF. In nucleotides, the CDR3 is TGTGCCAGCAGCTTAACAGGGGGACACCAACAAGAGACCCAGTACTTC.

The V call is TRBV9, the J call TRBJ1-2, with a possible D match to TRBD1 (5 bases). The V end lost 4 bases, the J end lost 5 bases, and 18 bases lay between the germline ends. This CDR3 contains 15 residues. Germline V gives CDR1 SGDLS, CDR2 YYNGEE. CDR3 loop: CASSQVHRKGYGYTF. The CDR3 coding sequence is TGTGCCAGCAGCCAAGTTCACAGGAAAGGATATGGCTACACCTTC.

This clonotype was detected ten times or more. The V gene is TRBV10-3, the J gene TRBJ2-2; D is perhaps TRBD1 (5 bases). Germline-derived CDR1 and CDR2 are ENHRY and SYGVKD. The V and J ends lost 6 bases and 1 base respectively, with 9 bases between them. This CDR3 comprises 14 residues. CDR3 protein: CAISDTGNTGELFF. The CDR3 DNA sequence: TGTGCCATCAGCGATACAGGGAACACCGGGGAGCTGTTTTTT.

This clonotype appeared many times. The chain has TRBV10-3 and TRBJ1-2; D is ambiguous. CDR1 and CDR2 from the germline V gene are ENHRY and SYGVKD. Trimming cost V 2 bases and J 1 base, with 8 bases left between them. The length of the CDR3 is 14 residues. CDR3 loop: CAISEGRDNYGYTF. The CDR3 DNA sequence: TGTGCCATCAGTGAGGGACGGGATAACTATGGCTACACCTTC.

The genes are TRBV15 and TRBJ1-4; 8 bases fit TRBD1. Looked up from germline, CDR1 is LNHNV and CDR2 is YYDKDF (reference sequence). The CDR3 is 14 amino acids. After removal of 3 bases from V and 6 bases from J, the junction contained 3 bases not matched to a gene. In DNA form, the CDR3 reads TGTGCCACCAGCAGTGGACAGGGTTATGAAAAACTGTTTTTT. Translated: CATSSGQGYEKLFF.

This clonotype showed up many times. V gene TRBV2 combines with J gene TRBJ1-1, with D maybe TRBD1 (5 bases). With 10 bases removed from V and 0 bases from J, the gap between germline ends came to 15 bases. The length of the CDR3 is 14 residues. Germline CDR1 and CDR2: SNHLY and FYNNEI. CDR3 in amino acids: CATSGRYLNTEAFF. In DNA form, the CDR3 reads TGTGCCACTTCGGGGCGATACTTGAACACTGAAGCTTTCTTT.

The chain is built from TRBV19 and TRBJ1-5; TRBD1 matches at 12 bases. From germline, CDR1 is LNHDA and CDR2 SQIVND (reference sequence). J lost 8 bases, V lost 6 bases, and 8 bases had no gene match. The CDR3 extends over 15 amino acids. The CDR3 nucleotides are TGTGCCAGTAGCACCGGGACAGGGGGCTTCAAGCCCCAGCATTTT. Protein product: CASSTGTGGFKPQHF.

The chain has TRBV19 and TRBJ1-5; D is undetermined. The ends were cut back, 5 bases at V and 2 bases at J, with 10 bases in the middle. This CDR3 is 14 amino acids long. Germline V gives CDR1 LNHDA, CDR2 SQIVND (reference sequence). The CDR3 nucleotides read TGTGCCAGTAGTCAGAGACTCCGCAATCAGCCCCAGCATTTT. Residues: CASSQRLRNQPQHF.

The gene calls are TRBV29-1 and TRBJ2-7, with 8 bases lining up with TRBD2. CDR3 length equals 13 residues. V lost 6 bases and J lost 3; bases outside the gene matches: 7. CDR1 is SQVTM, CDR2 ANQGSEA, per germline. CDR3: CSVTSGEGYEQYF. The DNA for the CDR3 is TGCAGCGTAACTAGCGGAGAGGGCTACGAGCAGTACTTC.

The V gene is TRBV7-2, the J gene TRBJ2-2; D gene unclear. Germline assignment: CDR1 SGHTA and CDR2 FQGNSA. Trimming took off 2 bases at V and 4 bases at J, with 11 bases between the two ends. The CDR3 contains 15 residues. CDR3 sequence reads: CASSLWSEVTGELFF. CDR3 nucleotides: TGTGCCAGCAGCTTATGGTCAGAAGTCACCGGGGAGCTGTTTTTT.

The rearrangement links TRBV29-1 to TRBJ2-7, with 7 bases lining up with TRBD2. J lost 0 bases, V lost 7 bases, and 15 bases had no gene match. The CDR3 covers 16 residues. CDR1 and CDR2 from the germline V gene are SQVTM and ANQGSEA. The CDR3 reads CSAQDPRREGSYEQYF. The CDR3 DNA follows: TGCAGCGCCCAAGACCCCCGTAGGGAGGGCTCCTACGAGCAGTACTTC.

The CDR3 DNA is TGTGCCACCAGCAGAGACTCCCGGGGGAATGGCTACACCTTC. It translates to CATSRDSRGNGYTF. J is TRBJ1-2 and V is TRBV15, with D tentatively TRBD1 (5 bases). Germline values: CDR1 LNHNV, CDR2 YYDKDF (reference sequence). CDR3 length: 14 amino acids. V lost 0 bases and J 6 bases, leaving 11 bases between the germline ends.

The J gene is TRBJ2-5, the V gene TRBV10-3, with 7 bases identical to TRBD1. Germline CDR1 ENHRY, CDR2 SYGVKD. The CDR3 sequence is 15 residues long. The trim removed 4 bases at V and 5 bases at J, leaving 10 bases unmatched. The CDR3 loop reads CAISVRGPSEETQYF. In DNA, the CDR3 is TGTGCCATCAGTGTAAGGGGGCCTTCGGAGGAGACCCAGTACTTC.

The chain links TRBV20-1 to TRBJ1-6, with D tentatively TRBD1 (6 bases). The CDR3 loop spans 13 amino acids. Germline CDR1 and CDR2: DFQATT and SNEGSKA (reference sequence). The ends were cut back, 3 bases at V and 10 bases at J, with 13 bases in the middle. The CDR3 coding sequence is TGCAGTGCTAGTGCGGGGGCAGGCTCACCCCTCCACTTT. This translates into CSASAGAGSPLHF.

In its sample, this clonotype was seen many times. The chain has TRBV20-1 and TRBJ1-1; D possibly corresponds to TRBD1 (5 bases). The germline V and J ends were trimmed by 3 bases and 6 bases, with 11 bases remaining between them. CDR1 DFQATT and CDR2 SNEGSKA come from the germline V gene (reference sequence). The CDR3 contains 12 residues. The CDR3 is CSASPGAAEAFF. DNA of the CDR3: TGCAGTGCTAGCCCCGGGGCCGCTGAAGCTTTCTTT.

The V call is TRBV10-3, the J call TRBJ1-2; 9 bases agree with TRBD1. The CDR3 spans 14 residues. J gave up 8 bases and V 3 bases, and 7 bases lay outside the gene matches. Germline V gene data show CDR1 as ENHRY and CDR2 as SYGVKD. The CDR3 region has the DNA TGTGCCATCAGTGATGGCGGGACAGGGCACGGCTACACCTTC. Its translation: CAISDGGTGHGYTF.

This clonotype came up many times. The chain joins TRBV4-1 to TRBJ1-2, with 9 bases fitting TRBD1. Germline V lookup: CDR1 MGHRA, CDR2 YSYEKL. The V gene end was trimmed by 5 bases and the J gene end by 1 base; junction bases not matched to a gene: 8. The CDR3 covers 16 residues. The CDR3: CASSVHRQGDNYGYTF. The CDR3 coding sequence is TGCGCCAGCAGCGTACACCGACAGGGGGATAACTATGGCTACACCTTC.

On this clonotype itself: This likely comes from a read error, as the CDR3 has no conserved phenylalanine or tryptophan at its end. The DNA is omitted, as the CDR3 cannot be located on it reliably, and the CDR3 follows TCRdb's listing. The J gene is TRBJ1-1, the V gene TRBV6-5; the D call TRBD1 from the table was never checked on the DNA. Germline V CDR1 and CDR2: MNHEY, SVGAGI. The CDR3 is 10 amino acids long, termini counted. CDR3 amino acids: CASRVGLANY.

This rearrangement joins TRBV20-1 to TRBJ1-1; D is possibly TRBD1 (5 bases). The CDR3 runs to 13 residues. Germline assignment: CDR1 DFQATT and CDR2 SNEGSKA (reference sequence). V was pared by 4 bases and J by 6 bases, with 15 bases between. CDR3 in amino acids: CSAKSGGRAEAFF. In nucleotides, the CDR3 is TGCAGTGCTAAATCCGGGGGACGCGCTGAAGCTTTCTTT.

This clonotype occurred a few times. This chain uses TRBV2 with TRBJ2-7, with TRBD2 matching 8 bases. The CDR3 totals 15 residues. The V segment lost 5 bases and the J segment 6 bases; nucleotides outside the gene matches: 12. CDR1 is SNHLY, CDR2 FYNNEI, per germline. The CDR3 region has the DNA TGTGCCAGCAGTTTCTTAGCGGGATCCTTTGGCGAGCAGTACTTC. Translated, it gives CASSFLAGSFGEQYF. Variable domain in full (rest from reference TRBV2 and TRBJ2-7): EPEVTQTPSHQVTQMGQEVILRCVPISNHLYFYWYRQILGQKVEFLVSFYNNEISEKSEIFDDQFSVERPDGSNFTLKIRSTKLEDSAMYFCASSFLAGSFGEQYFGPGTRLTVT.

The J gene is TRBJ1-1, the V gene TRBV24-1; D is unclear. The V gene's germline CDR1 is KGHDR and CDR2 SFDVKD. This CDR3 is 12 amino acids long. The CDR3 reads CAPQHRNTEAFF. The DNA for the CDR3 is TGTGCTCCCCAACACCGGAACACTGAAGCTTTCTTT.